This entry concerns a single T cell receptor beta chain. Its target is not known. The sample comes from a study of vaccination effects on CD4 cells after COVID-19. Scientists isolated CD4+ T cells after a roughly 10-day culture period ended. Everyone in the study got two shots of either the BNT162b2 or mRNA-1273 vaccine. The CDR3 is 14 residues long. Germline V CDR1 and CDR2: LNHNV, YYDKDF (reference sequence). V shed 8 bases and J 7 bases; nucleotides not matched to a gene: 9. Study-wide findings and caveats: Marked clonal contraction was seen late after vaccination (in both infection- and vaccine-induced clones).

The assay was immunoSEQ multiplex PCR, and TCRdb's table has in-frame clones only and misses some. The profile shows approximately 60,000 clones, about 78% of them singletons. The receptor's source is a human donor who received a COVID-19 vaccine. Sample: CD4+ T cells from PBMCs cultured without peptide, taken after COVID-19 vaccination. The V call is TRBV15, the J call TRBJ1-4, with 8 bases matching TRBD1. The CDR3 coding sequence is TGTGCCACCCAACCCGACAGGGGAGGTGAAAAACTGTTTTTT. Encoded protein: CATQPDRGGEKLFF. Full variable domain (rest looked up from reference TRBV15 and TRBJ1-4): DAMVIQNPRYQVTQFGKPVTLSCSQTLNHNVMYWYQQKSSQAPKLLFHYYDKDFNNEADTPDNFQSRRPNTSFCFLDIRSPGLGDTAMYLCATQPDRGGEKLFFGSGTQLSVL.